These 20 T cell receptor beta chains originate from one sample sequenced in a study of cytomegalovirus exposure and HLA in healthy donors. The PCR used 60 Vbeta and 13 Jbeta primers. The protocol was immunoSEQ multiplex PCR, while the TCRdb copy is restricted to in-frame clones and leaves out a portion. The sample includes 150,000 to 200,000 clones, 77% seen only once; the top ten take 2.5% to 4%. The specimen was PBMCs. Receptors were obtained from a female donor in good health and CMV-seronegative.

The chain couples TRBV5-6 to TRBJ1-2; 8 bases are shared with TRBD1. The CDR3 length is 15 residues. V dropped 1 base and J dropped 8; count of bases not matched to a gene: 10. Germline V CDR1 and CDR2: SGHDT, YYEEEE. This CDR3 reads CASSLPGQGWNGYTF. CDR3 DNA sequence: TGTGCCAGCAGCTTGCCTGGACAGGGTTGGAACGGCTACACCTTC.

V and J are TRBV28 and TRBJ2-7; 10 bases are shared with TRBD1. Germline values: CDR1 MDHEN, CDR2 SYDVKM. CDR3 length equals 16 residues. The V gene end was trimmed by 3 bases and the J gene end by 3 bases; junction bases not matched to a gene: 8. CDR3 in amino acids: CASSFFLDRGVYEQYF. The CDR3 coding sequence is TGTGCCAGCAGTTTTTTCCTGGACAGGGGGGTCTACGAGCAGTACTTC.

This rearrangement joins TRBV7-2 to TRBJ2-5, with TRBD1 matching 8 bases. Per the germline V gene, CDR1 is SGHTA and CDR2 is FQGNSA. Trimming at V came to 8 bases and at J to 4 bases, leaving 12 bases not matched to a gene. The CDR3 loop spans 15 amino acids. Here the CDR3 reads CASGRLDRVGETQYF. The CDR3 DNA is TGTGCCAGCGGCAGGCTGGACAGGGTGGGAGAGACCCAGTACTTC.

The chain couples TRBV7-6 to TRBJ1-4; 10 nucleotides agree with TRBD1. CDR1 SGHVS and CDR2 FNYEAQ come from the germline V gene. J was trimmed by 7 bases and V by 3 bases; bases with no gene match: 5. The CDR3 loop spans 15 amino acids. For the CDR3, the DNA is TGTGCCAGCAGCTTGACAGGGGGCGAAATTGAAAAACTGTTTTTT. It codes for CASSLTGGEIEKLFF.

The chain couples TRBV5-1 to TRBJ1-6; no firm D call. This CDR3 contains 14 residues. Germline CDR1 and CDR2: SGHRS and YFSETQ. The ends were cut back, 6 bases at V and 5 bases at J, with 12 bases in the middle. This CDR3 reads CASTRGGNNSPLHF. CDR3 nucleotide sequence: TGCGCCAGCACCCGGGGAGGCAATAATTCACCCCTCCACTTT.

The chain has TRBV9 and TRBJ1-5, with a weak D call TRBD1 (6 bases). Trimming took off 4 bases at V and 4 bases at J, with 15 bases between the two ends. Germline V lookup: CDR1 SGDLS, CDR2 YYNGEE. This CDR3 has 15 amino acids. The CDR3 DNA is TGTGCCAGCAGCTCATCCGGGACACCGAATCAGCCCCAGCATTTT. Its protein product is CASSSSGTPNQPQHF.

The chain employs TRBV15 and TRBJ2-5; 8 bases match TRBD2. The CDR3 sequence is 15 residues long. Germline V CDR1 and CDR2: LNHNV, YYDKDF (reference sequence). The V segment lost 0 bases and the J segment 4 bases; nucleotides outside the gene matches: 4. CDR3 residues: CATSREAGGVETQYF. The CDR3 nucleotides read TGTGCCACCAGCAGAGAGGCGGGAGGAGTAGAGACCCAGTACTTC.

The gene calls are TRBV18 and TRBJ1-2; D is unresolved. There are 12 residues in the CDR3. Trimming left V 2 bases short and J 3 bases short, with 4 bases between. Germline V gene data show CDR1 as KGHSH and CDR2 as LQKENI. The CDR3 coding sequence is TGTGCCAGCTCACCAACAGACTATGGCTACACCTTC. Amino acids: CASSPTDYGYTF.

The chain uses TRBV27 and TRBJ1-1; 9 nucleotides match TRBD1. The CDR3 runs 15 residues. CDR1 and CDR2 from the germline V gene are MNHEY and SMNVEV (reference sequence). Unmatched junction bases numbered 5, after V lost 2 bases and J lost 4 bases. The chain's CDR3 is CASSLGTGSITEAFF. The CDR3 region has the DNA TGTGCCAGCAGTTTAGGGACAGGGTCAATCACTGAAGCTTTCTTT.

V gene TRBV7-9 combines with J gene TRBJ2-1; tentative D call: TRBD2 (6 bases). Germline-derived CDR1 and CDR2 are SEHNR and FQNEAQ (reference sequence). V lost 6 bases and J lost 6, with 9 bases in between. The CDR3 totals 12 residues. As DNA, the CDR3 is TGTGCCAGCAGGGGGGGTGGCAATGAGCAGTTCTTC. This translates into CASRGGGNEQFF.

The gene calls are TRBV7-2 and TRBJ2-7; 8 nucleotides match TRBD1. V lost 5 bases and J lost 0; bases outside the gene matches: 6. Per germline, CDR1 SGHTA and CDR2 FQGNSA. The CDR3 consists of 15 residues. CDR3 region: CASSLDRATSYEQYF. In DNA form, the CDR3 reads TGTGCCAGCAGCCTGGACAGGGCAACCTCCTACGAGCAGTACTTC.

V is TRBV7-2 and J is TRBJ1-4; TRBD1 matches at 9 bases. The CDR3 is made up of 17 amino acids. The germline CDR1 and CDR2 sequences are SGHTA and FQGNSA. J gave up 1 base and V 3 bases, and 6 bases lay outside the gene matches. CDR3 DNA sequence: TGTGCCAGCAGCTTGGACAGGGGATTGGGAACTAATGAAAAACTGTTTTTT. As protein: CASSLDRGLGTNEKLFF.

This clone was observed a handful of times. The V call is TRBV10-2, the J call TRBJ2-2; TRBD2 agrees at 13 bases. CDR3 size: 14 residues. In germline, CDR1 is WSHSY, CDR2 SAAADI. Unmatched junction bases numbered 0, after V lost 4 bases and J lost 7 bases. The CDR3 nucleotides read TGCGCCAGCAGTGGACTAGCGGGAGGCGGGGAGCTGTTTTTT. Translation: CASSGLAGGGELFF.

The V and J genes are TRBV20-1 and TRBJ2-7; perhaps TRBD1 as D (6 bases). Germline CDR1 and CDR2: DFQATT and SNEGSKA (reference sequence). This CDR3 region has 11 residues. Trimming took 6 bases from V and 6 from J, leaving 12 bases between them. Here the CDR3 DNA reads TGCAGTGCGGTAGGACAGATCGAGCAGTACTTC. Residues: CSAVGQIEQYF.

The table lists this clone with a few counts. The chain joins TRBV7-2 to TRBJ2-7; 10 positions agree with TRBD2. With V trimmed by 5 bases and J by 0 bases, 7 bases remained unmatched. Germline CDR1 is SGHTA and CDR2 is FQGNSA. The CDR3 is 16 amino acids. CDR3 nucleotides: TGTGCCAGCAGCCCATTAGCGGGGGGCCTCTCCTACGAGCAGTACTTC. As protein: CASSPLAGGLSYEQYF.

The V gene is TRBV18, the J gene TRBJ2-2; D gene ambiguous. CDR3 length: 16 residues. CDR1 is KGHSH, CDR2 LQKENI, per germline. Deletions cut 8 bases from V and 0 bases from J, with 16 bases between. DNA for the CDR3: TGTGCCAGCACCCAGACACCGTTCGCGAACACCGGGGAGCTGTTTTTT. This translates into CASTQTPFANTGELFF.

CDR3 protein: CASSIGTVGREKLFF. CDR3 bases: TGTGCCAGTAGTATAGGGACAGTAGGGCGAGAAAAACTGTTTTTT. This rearrangement joins TRBV19 to TRBJ1-4, with D possibly being TRBD1 (6 bases). CDR3 length equals 15 residues. Trimming stripped 1 base from V and 8 bases from J, with 14 bases between. Germline V gives CDR1 LNHDA, CDR2 SQIVND (reference sequence).

The chain couples TRBV30 to TRBJ1-1, with D possibly being TRBD1 (5 bases). The V gene lost 1 base and the J gene lost 0 bases, with 6 bases spanning the gap. The V gene's germline CDR1 is GTSNPN and CDR2 SVGIG (reference sequence). There are 13 residues in the CDR3. The CDR3 DNA follows: TGTGCCTGGAGTGGACAGATGAACACTGAAGCTTTCTTT. This encodes CAWSGQMNTEAFF.

The V gene is TRBV19, the J gene TRBJ2-6; D unresolved. This CDR3 is built from 14 residues. Trimming cost V 6 bases and J 3 bases, with 9 bases left between them. Per germline, CDR1 LNHDA and CDR2 SQIVND (reference sequence). The CDR3 nucleotides are TGTGCCAGTAGCCCCGGAGTTGGGGCCAACGTCCTGACTTTC. This translates into CASSPGVGANVLTF.

V gene TRBV2 combines with J gene TRBJ1-1; 10 bases line up with TRBD1. After removal of 5 bases from V and 3 bases from J, the junction contained 3 bases not matched to a gene. CDR1 SNHLY and CDR2 FYNNEI come from the germline V gene. The length of the CDR3 is 14 residues. The CDR3 sequence: CASSSGQGHTEAFF. The CDR3 nucleotides read TGTGCCAGCAGTTCGGGACAGGGGCACACTGAAGCTTTCTTT.